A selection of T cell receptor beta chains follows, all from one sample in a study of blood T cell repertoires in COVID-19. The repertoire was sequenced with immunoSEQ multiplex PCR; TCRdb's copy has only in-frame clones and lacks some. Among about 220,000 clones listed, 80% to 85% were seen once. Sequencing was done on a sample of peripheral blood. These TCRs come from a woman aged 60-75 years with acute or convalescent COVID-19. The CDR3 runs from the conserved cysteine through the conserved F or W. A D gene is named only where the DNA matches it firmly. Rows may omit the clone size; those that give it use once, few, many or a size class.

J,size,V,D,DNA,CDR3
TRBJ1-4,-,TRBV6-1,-,TGTGCCAGCAGTGACGGACTCCCGGGGGGAAAACTGTTTTTT,CASSDGLPGGKLFF
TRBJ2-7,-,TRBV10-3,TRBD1,TGTGCCATCAGTGACTCCGGACAGGTGGTTTACGAGCAGTACTTC,CAISDSGQVVYEQYF
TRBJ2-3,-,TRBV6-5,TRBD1,TGTGCCAGCAGAAACAGGGGAGAGACAGATACGCAGTATTTT,CASRNRGETDTQYF
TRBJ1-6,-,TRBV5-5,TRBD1,TGTGCCAGCAGCTTGGTTTGGGGACAGGGGGCGAAAAATTCACCCCTCCACTTT,CASSLVWGQGAKNSPLHF
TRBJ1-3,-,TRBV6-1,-,TGTGCCAGCAGTGACCTCCTCAGGGGTCGGCCGCTCTCTGGAAACACCATATATTTT,CASSDLLRGRPLSGNTIYF
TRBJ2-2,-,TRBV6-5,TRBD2,TGTGCCAGCAGTTACGGGACTATTCCCGGGGAGCTGTTTTTT,CASSYGTIPGELFF
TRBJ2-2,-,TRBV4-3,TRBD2,TGCGCCAGCAGCCAAGAAGCGGGGTCAACTCAGGGCGGGGAGCTGTTTTTT,CASSQEAGSTQGGELFF
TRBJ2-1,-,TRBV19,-,TGTGCCAGTAGTAGGACGGGATCGACCCATGAGCAGTTCTTC,CASSRTGSTHEQFF
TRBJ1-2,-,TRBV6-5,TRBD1,TGTGCCAGCAGTTCACAGGGGGCGGGTGTTTATGGCTACACCTTC,CASSSQGAGVYGYTF
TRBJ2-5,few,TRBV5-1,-,TGCGCCAGCAGCTTGGCCGGCAGGGAAACGGGGACCCAGTACTTC,CASSLAGRETGTQYF
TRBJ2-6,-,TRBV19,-,TGTGCCAGTAAACTACAGGGCCCTGGGGCCAACGTCCTGACTTTC,CASKLQGPGANVLTF
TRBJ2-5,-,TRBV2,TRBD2,TGTGCCAGCAGTGGGGGGCTAGCGGGGGAAGAGACCCAGTACTTC,CASSGGLAGEETQYF
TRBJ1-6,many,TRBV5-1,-,TGCGCCAGCAGCGCACAGGGAGGGGGCTCCTATAATTCACCCCTCCACTTT,CASSAQGGGSYNSPLHF
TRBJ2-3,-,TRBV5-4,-,TGTGCCAGCAGCTTGCCCGCGGTCACAGATACGCAGTATTTT,CASSLPAVTDTQYF
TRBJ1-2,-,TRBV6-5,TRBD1,TGTGCCAGCAGCGGGACAGGGAACTATGGCTACACCTTC,CASSGTGNYGYTF
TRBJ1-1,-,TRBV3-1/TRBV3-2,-,TGTGCCAGCAGCCAAAAAGGCGGCCTCACTGAAGCTTTCTTT,CASSQKGGLTEAFF
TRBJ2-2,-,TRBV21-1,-,TGTGCCCCGTATAGCCTCGGGGAGCTGTTTTTT,CAPYSLGELFF
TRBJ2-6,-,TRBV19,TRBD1,TGTGCCAGTAGGGACAGGGCTGGGGCCAACGTCCTGACTTTC,CASRDRAGANVLTF
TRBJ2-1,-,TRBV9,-,TGTGCCAGCAGCGTAGGTGGGGGGAGCTCCTACAATGAGCAGTTCTTC,CASSVGGGSSYNEQFF
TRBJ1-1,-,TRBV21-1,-,TGTGCCAGCAGCTACCGGGACAGGGCCACTGAAGCTTTCTTT,CASSYRDRATEAFF
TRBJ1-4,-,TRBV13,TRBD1,TGTGCCAGCAGCAGAGCGGGACAGGGGATTGAAAAACTGTTTTTT,CASSRAGQGIEKLFF
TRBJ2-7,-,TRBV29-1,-,TGCAGCACTAGGTCGCAGAGTGCCGAGCAGTACTTC,CSTRSQSAEQYF
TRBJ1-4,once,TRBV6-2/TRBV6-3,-,TGTGCCAGCAGTTACGGAGGCAAGGGCACAACTAATGAAAAACTGTTTTTT,CASSYGGKGTTNEKLFF
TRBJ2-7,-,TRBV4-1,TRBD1,TGCGCCAGCAGCCGAGGGACAGCCTACGAGCAGTACTTC,CASSRGTAYEQYF
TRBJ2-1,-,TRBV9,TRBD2,TGTGCCAGCAGTCGACTAGCGGGGGGTAACAATGAGCAGTTCTTC,CASSRLAGGNNEQFF
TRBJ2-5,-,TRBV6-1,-,TGTGCCAGCAGTGATTTCGGGGTGGAGACCCAGTACTTC,CASSDFGVETQYF
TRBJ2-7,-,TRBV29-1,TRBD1,TGCAGTACCGGGACAGGGCCCGCCGAGCAGTACTTC,CSTGTGPAEQYF
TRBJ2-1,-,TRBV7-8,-,TGTGCCCGCAGCCCCGCCGGGCGGGCTGCCAGCCATGAGCAGTTCTTC,CARSPAGRAASHEQFF
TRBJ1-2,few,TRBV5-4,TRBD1,TGTGCCAGCAGCCGGGACAGTCAGAAAGTCTATGGCTACACCTTC,CASSRDSQKVYGYTF
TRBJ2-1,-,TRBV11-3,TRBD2,TGTGCCAGCAGCATCAGCGGGGGCTCCTACAATGAGCAGTTCTTC,CASSISGGSYNEQFF
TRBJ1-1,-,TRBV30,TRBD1,TGTGCCTGGAGCGAAAACAGGGGCGAAGCTTTCTTT,CAWSENRGEAFF
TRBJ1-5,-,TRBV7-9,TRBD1,TGTGCCAGCAGCCTAGACAGGGGGGATCAGCCCCAGCATTTT,CASSLDRGDQPQHF